The 25 T cell receptor beta chains below were found in one sample sequenced in a study of blood T cells in healthy people across ages. Sample-barcoded 5' priming and a J-beta primer mix drove a second PCR of about 6 to 12 cycles. TCRdb used MiXCR to reprocess the 5' RACE reads, holding one entry per CDR3 protein. The sample lists around 1,800,000 distinct CDR3 sequences, more than 35% occurring once. Sequenced material: blood. Source of these receptors: a human donor in good health.

This clonotype was observed a handful of times. The chain has TRBV7-6 and TRBJ1-2; D might be TRBD1 (5 bases). This CDR3 region has 15 residues. Trimming removed 3 bases at V and 3 bases at J, with 14 bases between. Germline V gene data show CDR1 as SGHVS and CDR2 as FNYEAQ. The CDR3 nucleotides read TGTGCCAGCAGCTTGGGCCTGGGGGTGGACTATGGCTACACCTTC. This encodes CASSLGLGVDYGYTF.

The V call is TRBV24-1, the J call TRBJ2-5, with 9 positions matching TRBD1. TRBJ2-7 matches the DNA end more closely, so the J call is doubtful. This CDR3 is 14 amino acids long. Germline-derived CDR1 and CDR2 are KGHDR and SFDVKD. CDR3 sequence (DNA): TGTGCCACCAGTGACGCCAGGACAGGGGACGAGCAGTACTTC. This translates into CATSDARTGDEQYF.

Only a few counts were recorded for this clonotype. The V call is TRBV10-3, the J call TRBJ1-1; D perhaps matches TRBD1 (6 bases). Trimming removed 6 bases at V and 1 base at J, with 9 bases between. The CDR3 is 13 residues long. Germline values: CDR1 ENHRY, CDR2 SYGVKD. In DNA form, the CDR3 reads TGTGCCATCAGAAGACAGGAGAACACTGAAGCTTTCTTT. Translation gives CAIRRQENTEAFF.

The chain couples TRBV28 to TRBJ1-2; maybe TRBD1 (5 bases). V dropped 5 bases and J dropped 0 bases, with 10 bases sitting between them. From germline, CDR1 is MDHEN and CDR2 SYDVKM. This CDR3 contains 14 residues. The CDR3 sequence is CASSRQTTNYGYTF. The CDR3 coding sequence is TGTGCCAGCAGTAGACAGACCACTAACTATGGCTACACCTTC.

This chain joins TRBV2 and TRBJ2-5; unclear D gene. The length of the CDR3 is 14 residues. Germline values: CDR1 SNHLY, CDR2 FYNNEI. The ends were cut back, 6 bases at V and 2 bases at J, with 13 bases in the middle. Here the CDR3 reads CASRGKYGQETQYF. The CDR3 DNA is TGTGCCAGCAGGGGCAAGTACGGACAAGAGACCCAGTACTTC. Together with reference TRBV2 and TRBJ2-5, the CDR3 gives the full variable domain: EPEVTQTPSHQVTQMGQEVILRCVPISNHLYFYWYRQILGQKVEFLVSFYNNEISEKSEIFDDQFSVERPDGSNFTLKIRSTKLEDSAMYFCASRGKYGQETQYFGPGTRLLVL.

This chain links TRBV18 with TRBJ1-4; TRBD1 is a possible D gene (5 bases). The length of the CDR3 is 15 residues. Trimming cost V 3 bases and J 7 bases, with 15 bases left between them. CDR1 is KGHSH and CDR2 is LQKENI in the germline V gene. This CDR3 reads CASSPIKTVFEKLFF. The CDR3 DNA reads as TGTGCCAGCTCACCTATCAAGACAGTTTTTGAAAAACTGTTTTTT.

The J gene is TRBJ2-7, the V gene TRBV9; 7 nucleotides align to TRBD1. Germline assignment: CDR1 SGDLS and CDR2 YYNGEE. The J segment lost 3 bases and the V segment lost 4 bases, leaving 7 bases of the junction unmatched. This CDR3 region has 14 residues. The DNA for the CDR3 is TGTGCCAGCAGCCGACAGGGATCGGTCTACGAGCAGTACTTC. This encodes CASSRQGSVYEQYF.

This clonotype occurred a few times. The gene calls are TRBV29-1 and TRBJ1-2, with 12 bases fitting TRBD1. V gave up 4 bases and J gave up 8 bases; unmatched junction bases: 5. CDR1 SQVTM and CDR2 ANQGSEA come from the germline V gene. This CDR3 has 13 residues. The CDR3: CSVVPGQGAGYTF. CDR3 coding DNA: TGCAGCGTTGTTCCGGGACAGGGGGCAGGCTACACCTTC.

As regards this clonotype: One base away lies a much larger clone, so this may be a sequencing read error. This chain links TRBV20-1 with TRBJ1-2, with 7 bases lining up with TRBD1. The length of the CDR3 is 15 residues. The germline V gene encodes CDR1 DFQATT and CDR2 SNEGSKA (reference sequence). CDR3 region: CNARDERGPDYGYTF. CDR3 DNA: TGCAATGCTAGAGATGAAAGGGGGCCGGATTATGGCTACACCTTC.

The chain is built from TRBV6-5 and TRBJ2-7; 11 nucleotides align to TRBD2. Germline loops: CDR1 MNHEY, CDR2 SVGAGI. CDR3 length: 14 amino acids. The ends lost 5 bases at V and 7 bases at J; junction bases unmatched: 7. CDR3 DNA sequence: TGTGCCAGCAGTCCGATAGCGGGGGGGCTGGAGCAGTACTTC. Protein: CASSPIAGGLEQYF.

The chain has TRBV6-1 and TRBJ1-6; possibly TRBD1 for D (5 bases). The CDR3 runs 13 residues. Trimming removed 6 bases at V and 10 bases at J, with 13 bases between. In germline, CDR1 is MNHNS, CDR2 SASEGT. The CDR3 DNA follows: TGTGCCAGCAGCGGGCTGGGGGACTCACCCCTCCACTTT. This encodes CASSGLGDSPLHF.

There are a few counts of this clonotype. V gene TRBV14 combines with J gene TRBJ2-7; D is perhaps TRBD1 (5 bases). The CDR3 consists of 13 residues. The germline V gene encodes CDR1 SGHDN and CDR2 FVKESK. The V and J ends lost 7 bases and 1 base respectively, with 11 bases between them. The chain's CDR3 is CASKYQGSYEQYF. The CDR3 bases are TGTGCCAGCAAATATCAGGGTTCCTACGAGCAGTACTTC.

This clonotype occurred once. The chain has TRBV4-2 and TRBJ2-6, with D tentatively TRBD1 (5 bases). The CDR3 is 16 residues long. Germline V gene lookup returns CDR1 LGHNA and CDR2 YNFKEQ. Trimming pared 1 base from V and 8 bases from J, leaving 15 bases between. The DNA of the CDR3 is TGTGCCAGCAGCCAAGTATGGGGATCAGGGACCAACGTCCTGACTTTC. This sequence encodes CASSQVWGSGTNVLTF.

This clonotype was counted between two and nine times. The genes are TRBV6-6 and TRBJ2-7; 10 bases fit TRBD1. There are 14 residues in the CDR3. Germline-derived CDR1 and CDR2 are MNHNY and SVGAGI (reference sequence). The junction had 5 bases not matched to a gene; V was cut back by 6 bases and J by 3 bases. CDR3 region: CASSGQGEDYEQYF. DNA for the CDR3: TGTGCCAGCAGCGGACAGGGGGAGGACTACGAGCAGTACTTC.

The CDR3 is CASSPYRQGVTQYF. CDR3 nucleotides: TGTGCCAGCAGCCCCTACCGACAGGGGGTGACCCAGTACTTC. V usage is TRBV7-2 and J usage is TRBJ2-5; TRBD1 agrees at 9 bases. CDR1 and CDR2 from the germline V gene are SGHTA and FQGNSA. The CDR3 sequence is 14 residues long. V lost 5 bases and J lost 7; bases outside the gene matches: 8.

V gene TRBV5-5 combines with J gene TRBJ2-7, with D unresolved. The CDR3 has 14 amino acids. V shed 4 bases and J shed 4 bases, with 15 bases lying between them. Germline CDR1 and CDR2: SGHKS and YYEKEE (reference sequence). The CDR3 DNA reads TGTGCCAGCAGCCTCCGACTGAGAGAATACGAGCAGTACTTC. It is translated as CASSLRLREYEQYF.

This rearrangement joins TRBV28 to TRBJ2-6; the D call may be TRBD1 or TRBD2 (6 bases each). This CDR3 is 16 amino acids long. The V and J ends lost 7 bases and 2 bases respectively, with 15 bases between them. Germline V gene data show CDR1 as MDHEN and CDR2 as SYDVKM. The CDR3 here is CASTPRGAAGANVLTF. Here the CDR3 DNA reads TGTGCCAGCACCCCAAGGGGGGCAGCTGGGGCCAACGTCCTGACTTTC.

This chain joins TRBV6-1 and TRBJ2-6; weak D call: TRBD2 (5 bases). The germline CDR1 and CDR2 sequences are MNHNS and SASEGT. Trimming pared 2 bases from V and 2 bases from J, leaving 10 bases between. The CDR3 runs to 16 residues. CDR3 region: CASSELPGAGANVLTF. The CDR3 DNA reads TGTGCCAGCAGTGAATTGCCCGGGGCTGGGGCCAACGTCCTGACTTTC.

As to this clonotype: One end of the junction varies from germline; a read error may be responsible. This CDR3 reads CAGSWGTPGEQYF. DNA of the CDR3: TGCGCCGGCAGCTGGGGGACGCCAGGGGAGCAGTACTTC. The chain uses TRBV5-1 and TRBJ2-7; D is possibly TRBD1 or TRBD2 (5 bases each). Looked up from germline, CDR1 is SGHRS and CDR2 is YFSETQ. CDR3 length: 13 amino acids.

The table lists this clonotype with a few counts. Relative to the germline gene, one junction end is altered; a read error may explain this. The CDR3 loop is CASSAGGAYDEQFF. CDR3 in DNA: TGCGCCAGCAGCGCCGGGGGGGCCTACGATGAGCAGTTCTTC. This sequence joins TRBV5-1 and TRBJ2-1, with 8 bases matching TRBD2. Per germline, CDR1 SGHRS and CDR2 YFSETQ. CDR3 length: 14 residues.

This sequence joins TRBV7-2 and TRBJ2-4; D gene unclear. The DNA end favors TRBJ2-7, so the J call may be wrong. Germline V lookup: CDR1 SGHTA, CDR2 FQGNSA. This CDR3 is 14 amino acids long. The CDR3 bases are TGTGCCAGCAGCTTAGCGAAATCTCCCTACGAGCAGTACTTC. Amino acid sequence: CASSLAKSPYEQYF.

The V gene is TRBV6-5, the J gene TRBJ2-2; possibly TRBD1 for D (6 bases). The V and J ends lost 7 bases and 3 bases respectively, with 9 bases between them. The germline gives CDR1 MNHEY, CDR2 SVGAGI. The CDR3 contains 13 residues. The CDR3 loop reads CASTDSYTGELFF. CDR3 in DNA: TGTGCCAGCACGGACAGTTACACCGGGGAGCTGTTTTTT.

The CDR3 DNA reads as TGTGCCATCAGTGGGACAGGGGATACGCAGTATTTT. Translating it yields CAISGTGDTQYF. This chain uses TRBV10-3 with TRBJ2-3, with 8 bases that match TRBD1. There are 12 residues in the CDR3. Per germline, CDR1 ENHRY and CDR2 SYGVKD. Trimming removed 4 bases from V and 6 bases from J; junction bases left unmatched: 0.

This clonotype was recorded at least ten times. In nucleotides, the CDR3 is TGTGCCAGCAGTTACTCGACGGAGACCCAGTACTTC. As protein: CASSYSTETQYF. The J gene is TRBJ2-5, the V gene TRBV6-2 or TRBV6-3; D is undetermined. Germline CDR1 reads MNHEY; CDR2 reads SVGEGT. The length of the CDR3 is 12 residues. Trimming took 0 bases from V and 5 from J, leaving 4 bases between them.

As regards this clonotype: This clone may be a read error of a much larger clone one base away. The chain has TRBV5-1 and TRBJ2-4; a possible D gene is TRBD1 (6 bases). The germline V gene encodes CDR1 SGHRS and CDR2 YFSETQ. This CDR3 has 18 residues. Trimming removed 0 bases from V and 13 bases from J, with 29 bases in between. CDR3 region: CASSLGYRTGNSYNEQYF. The CDR3 nucleotides are TGCGCCAGCAGCTTGGGCTACCGTACAGGGAACTCCTACAATGAGCAGTACTTC.